This T cell receptor beta chain derives from a study of T cell responses to AZD1222 COVID-19 vaccine. In the study overall: Both about-4-week and about-12-week second-dose recipients were combined. Study-wide results and caveats: No repertoire was sampled before or during the peak T cell response, only after it.

TCRdb's copy holds only in-frame clones and misses some; the assay was immunoSEQ multiplex PCR. This table has nearly 110,000 clones, under 95% appearing once. Comment on this clone: Its antigen is not identified.

Per germline, CDR1 SGHTA and CDR2 FQGNSA. This CDR3 is built from 16 residues. V was pared by 1 base and J by 6 bases, with 7 bases of the junction left unmatched. The material sequenced was peripheral blood, taken on day 0 of AZD1222 vaccination. This sequence originates from an adult in good health. This rearrangement joins TRBV7-2 to TRBJ2-2; 8 positions match TRBD2. The CDR3 reads CASSLVSAGGSGELFF. DNA for the CDR3: TGTGCCAGCAGCTTAGTTAGTGCGGGGGGCTCCGGGGAGCTGTTTTTT.